The T cell receptor beta chain under discussion was sequenced for a study of cytomegalovirus exposure and HLA in healthy donors. Study details: The 90 to 150 validation repertoires and the 666 first-cohort repertoires shared a platform, a later analysis reported. Notes on the study in general: Most TCRs appeared rarely, but some public TCRs recurred in many donors. That first-cohort TCR clusters tended to co-occur in the approximately 110 validation repertoires was found in a later analysis. In vitro data verified three CMV-associated chains as specific for CMV antigens.

Some clones are missing from TCRdb's copy, which holds only in-frame ones; the method was immunoSEQ multiplex PCR. The data contain approximately 98,000 clones, over 75% of them seen just once; the ten biggest clones take up roughly 3%. A remark on this clone: As yet, its antigen is unknown.

Germline assignment: CDR1 ENHRY and CDR2 SYGVKD. CDR3 length: 15 amino acids. Unmatched junction bases numbered 13, after V lost 10 bases and J lost 4 bases. The source is a woman aged 18-35 years in good health and CMV-seronegative. The sequenced sample was PBMCs. This sequence joins TRBV10-3 and TRBJ1-1; TRBD1 agrees at 9 bases. CDR3 amino acids: CATEGTGKKSTEAFF. CDR3 coding DNA: TGTGCCACCGAAGGGACAGGGAAGAAGAGCACTGAAGCTTTCTTT.